A selection of T cell receptor beta chains follows, all from one sample in a study of CD8 T cells in ankylosing spondylitis. TCRdb called the 5' RACE reads again in MiXCR, with one record for every CDR3 protein. The sample lists about 500,000 distinct CDR3 sequences, roughly an eighth occurring once. The sequencing input was blood, either unsorted or a sorted T cell fraction (not recorded which). These TCRs come from a male donor with ankylosing spondylitis. Each CDR3 is given with its conserved first and last residue. D genes are given only for firm matches. Some rows mark clone size as missing; the rest say once, few, many or name a class of expanded clone.

TRBV7-8,NA,NA,TRBJ1-5,TGTGCCAGCAGCTTAGGCAGGGTAGGGAATCAGCCCCAGCATTTT,CASSLGRVGNQPQHF
TRBV12-3/TRBV12-4,NA,NA,TRBJ1-2,TGTGCCAGCAGTTTAGTGGCTTCCTATGGCTACACCTTC,CASSLVASYGYTF
TRBV19,NA,NA,TRBJ1-1,TGTGCCAGTACCCCAACAAGTTGGGTCGGAGCTTTCTTT,CASTPTSWVGAFF
TRBV11-2,few,NA,TRBJ2-2,TGTGCCAGCCAAGAACGGGGGACCGGGGAGCTGTTTTTT,CASQERGTGELFF
TRBV29-1,NA,NA,TRBJ2-2,TGCAGCGTTTCGGACCTTCGGGACTTGAACACCGGGGAGCTGTTTTTT,CSVSDLRDLNTGELFF
TRBV20-1,NA,TRBD2,TRBJ2-2,TGCAGTGCTAGTAGGACTAGCGGGACCGGGGAGCTGTTTTTT,CSASRTSGTGELFF
TRBV15,NA,NA,TRBJ2-1,TGTGCCACCAGCTCCAACGGGGCAGGGTGGCCGTTCTTC,CATSSNGAGWPFF
TRBV6-4,once,TRBD1,TRBJ2-1,TGTGCCAGCGGGAACAGGGGAAATGAGCAGTTCTTC,CASGNRGNEQFF
TRBV2,few,NA,TRBJ1-2,TGTGCCAGCAGTGAACGGGAAGGCGCCGCTAACTATGGCTACACCTTC,CASSEREGAANYGYTF
TRBV5-1,NA,NA,TRBJ2-1,TGCGCCAGCAGCTTGGAGGCGGACCACTCCTACAATGAGCAGTTCTTC,CASSLEADHSYNEQFF
TRBV25-1,NA,NA,TRBJ1-3,TGTGCCAGCAGTGAAACCAGCTCTGGAAACACCATATATTTT,CASSETSSGNTIYF
TRBV29-1,few,NA,TRBJ1-1,TGCAGCGTTGATGAGGGGGCTTTCTTT,CSVDEGAFF
TRBV5-1,NA,NA,TRBJ2-5,TGCGCCAGCAGCTCCGCGTACCAAGAGACCCAGTACTTC,CASSSAYQETQYF
TRBV20-1,few,TRBD2,TRBJ2-3,TGCAGTGCTAGCCCCCCGCTAGCGGGGCTCACAGATACGCAGTATTTT,CSASPPLAGLTDTQYF
TRBV5-1,NA,NA,TRBJ2-3,TGCGCCAGCAGCCCCGGGGCCGCGTTGATAACAGATACGCAGTATTTT,CASSPGAALITDTQYF
TRBV10-3,few,NA,TRBJ2-1,TGTGCCATCAGGGGGAGCTACAATGAGCAGTTCTTC,CAIRGSYNEQFF
TRBV24-1,few,TRBD2,TRBJ2-3,TGTGCCACCAGTGATATTCCAGGGGCGGCGGGAGGGACAGATACGCAGTATTTT,CATSDIPGAAGGTDTQYF
TRBV11-2,many,NA,TRBJ2-3,TGTGCCAGCAGCTCCGTCGTTCTAGTTAAGCAGTATTTT,CASSSVVLVKQYF
TRBV5-1,few,TRBD1,TRBJ1-1,TGCGCCAGCAGCTTGGTGACAGGGCGTAGGAGTGATACTGAAGCTTTCTTT,CASSLVTGRRSDTEAFF
TRBV12-3/TRBV12-4,many,NA,TRBJ1-5,TGTGCCAGCAGCTTAACGGGGGATCAGCCCCAGCATTTT,CASSLTGDQPQHF
TRBV6-1,NA,NA,TRBJ1-5,TGTGCCAGCACGAGTCGGAATAGCAATCAGCCCCAGCATTTT,CASTSRNSNQPQHF
TRBV29-1,few,NA,TRBJ2-5,TGCAGCGTTGGGGACATATACCAAGAGACCCAGTACTTC,CSVGDIYQETQYF
TRBV12-3/TRBV12-4,few,TRBD1,TRBJ1-1,TGTGCCAGCAGTTTCGGACAGGCCCTAAATGGGGCTTTCTTT,CASSFGQALNGAFF
TRBV2,NA,NA,TRBJ1-2,TGTGCCAGCAGCCTTCGGGCCGATGGCTACACCTTC,CASSLRADGYTF
TRBV20-1,NA,NA,TRBJ2-3,TGCAGTGCTAGAGACCGAACGGGCCCTACAGATACGCAGTATTTT,CSARDRTGPTDTQYF
TRBV13,NA,NA,TRBJ2-5,TGTGCCAGCAGCTTCAGGGGTTTGGAAGAGACCCAGTACTTC,CASSFRGLEETQYF
TRBV28,NA,NA,TRBJ1-2,TGTGCCAGCAGTTCTTCATTCCGGGGGGCCGGAAGGGGCTACACCTTC,CASSSSFRGAGRGYTF
TRBV6-4,many,TRBD2,TRBJ2-1,TGTGCCAGCAGTGACTCCACGGGACTAGGCTTGTATGAGCAGTTCTTC,CASSDSTGLGLYEQFF
TRBV6-2/TRBV6-3,few,TRBD1,TRBJ1-5,TGTGCCAGCAGTAGGGGACAGGGGGCACGGAATCAGCCCCAGCATTTT,CASSRGQGARNQPQHF
TRBV28,NA,NA,TRBJ1-1,TGTGCCAGCAGTTTCCCGGGGGTTGCTGAAGCTTTCTTT,CASSFPGVAEAFF
TRBV12-3/TRBV12-4,many,NA,TRBJ2-7,TGTGCCAGCAAAAGGGGAGCGGGCTACGAGCAGTACTTC,CASKRGAGYEQYF
TRBV20-1,NA,NA,TRBJ2-7,TGCAGTGCTAGCGACAGCAACTACGAGCAGTACTTC,CSASDSNYEQYF
TRBV27,NA,TRBD1,TRBJ2-7,TGTGCCAGCATCTTTACTGGACAGGAAAGCTCCTACGAGCAGTACTTC,CASIFTGQESSYEQYF
TRBV3-1,many,TRBD2,TRBJ2-1,TGTGCCAGCAGCCAGTCCTCGGGGGGGTACAATGAGCAGTTCTTC,CASSQSSGGYNEQFF
TRBV20-1,NA,NA,TRBJ2-7,TGCAGTGCGTCGGGACTGAATTACGAGCAGTACTTC,CSASGLNYEQYF
TRBV29-1,many,TRBD2,TRBJ2-2,TGCAGCGTAGGGACTAGCGGGGCCACCGGGGAGCTGTTTTTT,CSVGTSGATGELFF
TRBV30,few,NA,TRBJ1-6,TGTGCCTGGAGTAGTACCGGGGTAGTCACCCTCCACTTT,CAWSSTGVVTLHF
TRBV9,few,NA,TRBJ2-1,TGTGCCAGCAGCGCGAGCCGAGGAAGCTCCTACAATGAGCAGTTCTTC,CASSASRGSSYNEQFF
TRBV5-1,few,NA,TRBJ2-7,TGCGCCAGCAGCCCACGGGGGATCGGCAGGGGCAGGGACGAGCAGTACTTC,CASSPRGIGRGRDEQYF
TRBV27,NA,NA,TRBJ1-2,TGTGCCAGCAGTTTTCGGGGCCTTTCCCATGGCTACACCTTC,CASSFRGLSHGYTF